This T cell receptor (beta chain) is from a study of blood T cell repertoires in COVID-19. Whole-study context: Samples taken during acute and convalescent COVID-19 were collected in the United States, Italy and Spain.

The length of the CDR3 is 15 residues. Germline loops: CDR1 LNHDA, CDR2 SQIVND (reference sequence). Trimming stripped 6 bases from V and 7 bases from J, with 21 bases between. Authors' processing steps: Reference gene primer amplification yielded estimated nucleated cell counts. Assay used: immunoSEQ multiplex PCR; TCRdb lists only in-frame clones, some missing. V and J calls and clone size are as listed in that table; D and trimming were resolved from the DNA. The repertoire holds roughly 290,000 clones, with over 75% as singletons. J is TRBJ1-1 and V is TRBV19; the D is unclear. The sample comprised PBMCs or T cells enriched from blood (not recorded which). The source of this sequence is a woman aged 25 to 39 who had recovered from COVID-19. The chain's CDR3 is CASSPETRLFGEAFF. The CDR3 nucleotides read TGTGCCAGTAGCCCGGAGACCAGACTTTTCGGTGAAGCTTTCTTT.